Presented here are 8 T cell receptor beta chains from one specimen sequenced in a study of blood T cell repertoires in COVID-19. The method was immunoSEQ multiplex PCR; TCRdb's version includes in-frame clones alone and lacks a portion of them. The repertoire holds 300,000 or so clones, with roughly 90% as singletons. Sequenced sample: peripheral blood. The source of these receptors is a man younger than 30 who had recovered from COVID-19.

The chain combines TRBV27 with TRBJ2-7; 10 bases align to TRBD2. CDR1 MNHEY and CDR2 SMNVEV come from the germline V gene (reference sequence). The CDR3 contains 15 residues. The ends lost 4 bases at V and 3 bases at J; junction bases unmatched: 6. The CDR3: CASSSLAGVGYEQYF. CDR3 nucleotides: TGTGCCAGCAGTTCCCTAGCGGGAGTTGGCTACGAGCAGTACTTC.

The chain couples TRBV6-5 to TRBJ2-7; 10 bases agree with TRBD1. V was pared by 1 base and J by 10 bases, with 10 bases of the junction left unmatched. This CDR3 region has 15 residues. Germline CDR1 MNHEY, CDR2 SVGAGI. CDR3 bases: TGTGCCAGCAGTTACTTGACAGGGGGCTCCGTTTTACAGTACTTC. Its protein is CASSYLTGGSVLQYF.

The gene calls are TRBV5-5 and TRBJ1-1; perhaps TRBD1 as D (5 bases). The CDR3 runs 13 residues. Trimming left V 4 bases short and J 10 bases short, with 17 bases between. Per germline, CDR1 SGHKS and CDR2 YYEKEE (reference sequence). CDR3 nucleotides: TGTGCCAGCAGCCCGGACACCCTGGGGATAGCTTTCTTT. Its translation is CASSPDTLGIAFF. Using reference TRBV5-5 and TRBJ1-1 for the parts outside the CDR3, the full variable domain is DAGVTQSPTHLIKTRGQQVTLRCSPISGHKSVSWYQQVLGQGPQFIFQYYEKEERGRGNFPDRFSARQFPNYSSELNVNALLLGDSALYLCASSPDTLGIAFFGQGTRLTVV.

The V gene is TRBV6-5, the J gene TRBJ1-4, with 7 bases fitting TRBD1. The V segment lost 6 bases and the J segment 0 bases; nucleotides outside the gene matches: 1. Germline CDR1 reads MNHEY; CDR2 reads SVGAGI. This CDR3 comprises 14 residues. The CDR3 here is CASRGQSTNEKLFF. In nucleotides, the CDR3 is TGTGCCAGCAGGGGACAGTCAACTAATGAAAAACTGTTTTTT.

The V and J genes are TRBV11-2 and TRBJ1-6; possibly TRBD1 for D (5 bases). Trimming pared 2 bases from V and 7 bases from J, leaving 9 bases between. Germline V CDR1 and CDR2: SGHAT, FQNNGV. The CDR3 is made up of 14 amino acids. CDR3 bases: TGTGCCAGCAGCTTACAAGGACAAAATTCACCCCTCCACTTT. Translation gives CASSLQGQNSPLHF.

This clone was found a few times. The CDR3 DNA reads TGTGCCAGTATTTGGACAGGGGGCACTGAAGCTTTCTTT. Protein: CASIWTGGTEAFF. The chain recombines TRBV19 with TRBJ1-1, with 10 bases lining up with TRBD1. The V segment lost 7 bases and the J segment 4 bases; nucleotides outside the gene matches: 3. Looked up from germline, CDR1 is LNHDA and CDR2 is SQIVND (reference sequence). CDR3 length: 13 residues.

V gene TRBV7-8 combines with J gene TRBJ1-1; D is unresolved. Germline loops: CDR1 SGHVS, CDR2 FQNEAQ. The V end was cut by 4 bases, the J end by 0 bases, with 9 bases between. The CDR3 is 14 residues long. This CDR3 reads CASSSLALNTEAFF. The CDR3 nucleotides are TGTGCCAGCAGCTCCTTGGCCTTGAACACTGAAGCTTTCTTT.

The rearrangement uses TRBV5-1 and TRBJ2-7, with TRBD1 identical over 9 bases. Germline V CDR1 and CDR2: SGHRS, YFSETQ. The CDR3 has 15 amino acids. Trimming cost V 3 bases and J 0 bases; bases outside gene matches: 4. The DNA for the CDR3 is TGCGCCAGCAGCTCCCAGACAGGGGGCTCCTACGAGCAGTACTTC. This translates into CASSSQTGGSYEQYF.